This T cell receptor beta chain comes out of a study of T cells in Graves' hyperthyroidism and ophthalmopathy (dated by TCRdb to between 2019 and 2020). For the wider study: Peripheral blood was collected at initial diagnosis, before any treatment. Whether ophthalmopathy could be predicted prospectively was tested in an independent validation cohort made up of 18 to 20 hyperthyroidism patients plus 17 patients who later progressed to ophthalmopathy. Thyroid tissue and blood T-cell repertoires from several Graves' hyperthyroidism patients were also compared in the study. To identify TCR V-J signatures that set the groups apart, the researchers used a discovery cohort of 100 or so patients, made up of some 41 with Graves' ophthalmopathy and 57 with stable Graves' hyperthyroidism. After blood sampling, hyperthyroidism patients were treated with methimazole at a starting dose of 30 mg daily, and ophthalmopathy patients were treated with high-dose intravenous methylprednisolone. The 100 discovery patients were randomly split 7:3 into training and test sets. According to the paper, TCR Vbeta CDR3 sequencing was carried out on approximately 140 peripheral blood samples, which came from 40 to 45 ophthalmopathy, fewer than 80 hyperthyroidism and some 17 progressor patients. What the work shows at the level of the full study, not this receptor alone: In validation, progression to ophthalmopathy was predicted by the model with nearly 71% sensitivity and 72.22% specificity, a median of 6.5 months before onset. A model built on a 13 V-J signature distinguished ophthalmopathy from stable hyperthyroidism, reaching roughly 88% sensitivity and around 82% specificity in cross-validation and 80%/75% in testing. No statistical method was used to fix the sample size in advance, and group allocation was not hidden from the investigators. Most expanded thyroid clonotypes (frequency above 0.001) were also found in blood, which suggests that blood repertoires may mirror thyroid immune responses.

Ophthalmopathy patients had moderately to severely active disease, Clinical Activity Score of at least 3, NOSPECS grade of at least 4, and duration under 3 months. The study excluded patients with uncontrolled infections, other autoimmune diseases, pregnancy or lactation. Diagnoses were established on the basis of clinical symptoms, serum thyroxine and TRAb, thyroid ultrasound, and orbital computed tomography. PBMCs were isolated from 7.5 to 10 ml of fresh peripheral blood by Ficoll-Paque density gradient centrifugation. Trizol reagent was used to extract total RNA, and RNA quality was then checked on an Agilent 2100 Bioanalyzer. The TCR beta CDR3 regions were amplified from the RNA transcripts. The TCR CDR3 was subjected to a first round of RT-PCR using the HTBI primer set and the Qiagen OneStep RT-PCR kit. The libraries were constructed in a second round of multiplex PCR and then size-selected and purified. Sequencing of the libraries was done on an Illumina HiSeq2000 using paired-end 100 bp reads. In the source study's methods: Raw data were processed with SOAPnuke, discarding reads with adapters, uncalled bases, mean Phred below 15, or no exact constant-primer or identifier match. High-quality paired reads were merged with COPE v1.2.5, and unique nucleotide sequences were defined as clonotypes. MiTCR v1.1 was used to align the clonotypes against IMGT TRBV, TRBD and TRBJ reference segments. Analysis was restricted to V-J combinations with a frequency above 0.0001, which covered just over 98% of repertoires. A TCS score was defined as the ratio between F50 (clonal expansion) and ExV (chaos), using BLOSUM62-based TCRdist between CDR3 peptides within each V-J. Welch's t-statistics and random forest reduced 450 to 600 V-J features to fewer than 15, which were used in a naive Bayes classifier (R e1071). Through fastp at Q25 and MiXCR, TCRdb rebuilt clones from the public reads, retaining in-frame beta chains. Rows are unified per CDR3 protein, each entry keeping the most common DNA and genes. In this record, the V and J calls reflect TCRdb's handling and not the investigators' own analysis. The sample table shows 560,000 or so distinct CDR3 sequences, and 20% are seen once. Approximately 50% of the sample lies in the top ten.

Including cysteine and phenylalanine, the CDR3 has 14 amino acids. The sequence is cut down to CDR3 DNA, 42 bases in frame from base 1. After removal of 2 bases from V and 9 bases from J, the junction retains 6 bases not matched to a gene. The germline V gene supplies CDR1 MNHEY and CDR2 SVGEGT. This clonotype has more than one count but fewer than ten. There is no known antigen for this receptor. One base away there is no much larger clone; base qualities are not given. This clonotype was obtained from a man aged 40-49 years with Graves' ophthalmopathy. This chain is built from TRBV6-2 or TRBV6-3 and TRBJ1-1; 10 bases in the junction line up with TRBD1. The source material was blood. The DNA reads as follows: TGTGCCAGCAGTTACGGGACAGGGGACTCACAAGCTTTCTTT. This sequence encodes CASSYGTGDSQAFF.